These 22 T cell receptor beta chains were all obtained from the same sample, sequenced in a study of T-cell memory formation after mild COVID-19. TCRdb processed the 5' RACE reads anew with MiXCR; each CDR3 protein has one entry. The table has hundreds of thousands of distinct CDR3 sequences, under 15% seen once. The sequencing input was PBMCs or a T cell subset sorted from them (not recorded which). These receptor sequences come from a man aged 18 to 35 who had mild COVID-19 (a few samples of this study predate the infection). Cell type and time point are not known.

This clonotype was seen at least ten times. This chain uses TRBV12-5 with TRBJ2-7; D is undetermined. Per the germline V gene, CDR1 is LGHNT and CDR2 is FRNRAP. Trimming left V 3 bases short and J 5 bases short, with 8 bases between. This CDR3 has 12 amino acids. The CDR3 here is CASGFRLDEQYF. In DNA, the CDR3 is TGTGCTAGTGGTTTTAGGTTGGACGAGCAGTACTTC.

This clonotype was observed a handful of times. DNA for the CDR3: TGCAGTGCCGAGCGGGGACAGGGAGTAGGGGAGACCCAGTACTTC. Translation: CSAERGQGVGETQYF. V gene TRBV20-1 combines with J gene TRBJ2-5; 9 nucleotides align to TRBD1. CDR1 and CDR2 from the germline V gene are DFQATT and SNEGSKA (reference sequence). CDR3 length: 15 residues. Trimming removed 6 bases from V and 5 bases from J; junction bases left unmatched: 13.

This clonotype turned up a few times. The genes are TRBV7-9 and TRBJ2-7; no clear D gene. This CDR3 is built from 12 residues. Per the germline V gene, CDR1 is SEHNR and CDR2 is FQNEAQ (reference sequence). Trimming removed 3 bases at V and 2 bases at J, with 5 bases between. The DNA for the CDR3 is TGTGCCAGCAGCTTCTCGACCTACGAGCAGTACGTC. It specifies CASSFSTYEQYV.

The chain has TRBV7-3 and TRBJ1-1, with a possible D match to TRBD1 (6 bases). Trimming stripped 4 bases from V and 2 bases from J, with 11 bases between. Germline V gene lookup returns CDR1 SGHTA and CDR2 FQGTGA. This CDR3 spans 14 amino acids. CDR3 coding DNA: TGTGCCAGCAGCTCTACAGGGTACAACACTGAAGCTTTCTTT. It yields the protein CASSSTGYNTEAFF.

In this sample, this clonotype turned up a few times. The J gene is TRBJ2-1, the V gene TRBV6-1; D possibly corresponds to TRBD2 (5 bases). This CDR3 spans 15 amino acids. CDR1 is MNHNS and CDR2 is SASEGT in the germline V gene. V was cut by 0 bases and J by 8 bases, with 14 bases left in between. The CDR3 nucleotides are TGTGCCAGCAGTGAAGCGGAGGCTAGCAGCTATGAGCAGTTCTTC. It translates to CASSEAEASSYEQFF.

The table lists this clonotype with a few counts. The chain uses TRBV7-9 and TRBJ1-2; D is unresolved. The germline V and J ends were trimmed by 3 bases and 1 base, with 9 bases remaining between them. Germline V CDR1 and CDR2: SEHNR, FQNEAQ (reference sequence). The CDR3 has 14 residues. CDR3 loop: CASSFENSNYGYTF. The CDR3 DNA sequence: TGTGCCAGCAGCTTCGAGAACAGTAACTATGGCTACACCTTC.

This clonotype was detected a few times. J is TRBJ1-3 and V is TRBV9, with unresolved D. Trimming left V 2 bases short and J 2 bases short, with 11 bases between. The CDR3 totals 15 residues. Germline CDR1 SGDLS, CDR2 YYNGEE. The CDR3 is CASSVLPSTGNTIYF. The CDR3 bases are TGTGCCAGCAGCGTCTTGCCATCAACTGGAAACACCATATATTTT. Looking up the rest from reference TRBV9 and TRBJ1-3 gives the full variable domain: DSGVTQTPKHLITATGQRVTLRCSPRSGDLSVYWYQQSLDQGLQFLIQYYNGEERAKGNILERFSAQQFPDLHSELNLSSLELGDSALYFCASSVLPSTGNTIYFGEGSWLTVV.

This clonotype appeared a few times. This chain's CDR3 is CSARTPGQSTGELFF. The CDR3 nucleotides are TGCAGTGCTAGAACCCCGGGACAGTCCACCGGGGAGCTGTTTTTT. The V gene is TRBV20-1, the J gene TRBJ2-2, with 7 bases lining up with TRBD1. Germline V gene data show CDR1 as DFQATT and CDR2 as SNEGSKA (reference sequence). V lost 2 bases and J lost 4; bases outside the gene matches: 7. This CDR3 contains 15 residues.

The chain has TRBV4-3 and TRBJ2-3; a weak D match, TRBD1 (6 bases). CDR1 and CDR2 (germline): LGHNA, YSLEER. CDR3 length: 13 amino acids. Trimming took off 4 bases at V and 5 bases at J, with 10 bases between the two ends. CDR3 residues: CASSRVQGDTQYF. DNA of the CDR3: TGCGCCAGCAGCCGAGTACAGGGAGATACGCAGTATTTT.

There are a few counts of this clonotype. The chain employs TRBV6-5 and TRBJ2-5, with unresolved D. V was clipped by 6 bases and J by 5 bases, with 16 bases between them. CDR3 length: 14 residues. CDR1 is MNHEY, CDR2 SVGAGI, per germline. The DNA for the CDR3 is TGTGCCAGCAGCGGCGTCGGCGCCGGGGAGACCCAGTACTTC. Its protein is CASSGVGAGETQYF.

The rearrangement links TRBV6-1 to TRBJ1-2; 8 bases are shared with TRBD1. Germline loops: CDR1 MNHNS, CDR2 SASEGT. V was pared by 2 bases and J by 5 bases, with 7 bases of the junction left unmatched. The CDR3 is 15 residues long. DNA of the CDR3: TGTGCCAGCAGTGAAATCGACAGGGGTCGATATGGCTACACCTTC. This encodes CASSEIDRGRYGYTF.

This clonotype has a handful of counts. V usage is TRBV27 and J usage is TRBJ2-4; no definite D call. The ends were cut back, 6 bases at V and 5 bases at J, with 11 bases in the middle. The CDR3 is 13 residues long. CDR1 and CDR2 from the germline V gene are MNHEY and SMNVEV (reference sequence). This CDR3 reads CASSLGPENIQYF. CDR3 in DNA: TGTGCCAGCAGCCTCGGACCCGAAAACATTCAGTACTTC.

In DNA form, the CDR3 reads TGTGCCAGCAGTACTAGATGGAGCGAGGGGCAGTACTTC. Amino acids: CASSTRWSEGQYF. This chain links TRBV11-2 with TRBJ2-7; the D gene is possibly TRBD2 (5 bases). Germline lookup yields CDR1 SGHAT and CDR2 FQNNGV. The CDR3 is 13 residues long. V was shortened by 6 bases and J by 9 bases, with 18 bases between the two germline ends.

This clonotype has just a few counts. In DNA, the CDR3 is TGTGCCAGCAGTGTCCCCCACGAGCAGTACTTC. Translated: CASSVPHEQYF. The chain combines TRBV6-4 with TRBJ2-7; D is unclear. The germline CDR1 and CDR2 sequences are MRHNA and SNTAGT. The V end lost 4 bases, the J end lost 5 bases, and 6 bases lay between the germline ends. The CDR3 totals 11 residues.

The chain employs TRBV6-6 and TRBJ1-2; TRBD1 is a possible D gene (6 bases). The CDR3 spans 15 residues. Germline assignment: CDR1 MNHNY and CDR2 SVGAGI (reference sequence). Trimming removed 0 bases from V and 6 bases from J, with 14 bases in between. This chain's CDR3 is CASSYSWGQGDGYTF. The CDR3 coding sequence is TGTGCCAGCAGTTACTCGTGGGGGCAGGGCGATGGCTACACCTTC.

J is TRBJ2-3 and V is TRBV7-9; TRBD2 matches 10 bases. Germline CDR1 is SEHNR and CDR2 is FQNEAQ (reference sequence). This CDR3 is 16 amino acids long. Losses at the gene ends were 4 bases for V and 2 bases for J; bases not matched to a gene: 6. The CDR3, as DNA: TGTGCCAGCAGCTCCACTAGCGGGGAGTTCACAGATACGCAGTATTTT. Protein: CASSSTSGEFTDTQYF.

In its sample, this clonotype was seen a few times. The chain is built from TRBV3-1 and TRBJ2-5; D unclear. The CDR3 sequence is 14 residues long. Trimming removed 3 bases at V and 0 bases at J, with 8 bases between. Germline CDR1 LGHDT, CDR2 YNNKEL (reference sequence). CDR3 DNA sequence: TGTGCCAGCAGCCACCAGGCCCACCAAGAGACCCAGTACTTC. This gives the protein CASSHQAHQETQYF.

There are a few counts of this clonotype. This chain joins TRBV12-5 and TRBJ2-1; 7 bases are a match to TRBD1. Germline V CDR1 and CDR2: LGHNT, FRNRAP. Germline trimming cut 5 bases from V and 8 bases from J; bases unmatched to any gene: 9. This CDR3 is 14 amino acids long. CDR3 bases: TGTGCTAGTGGTCCGACGACAGGGAACCATGAGCAGTTCTTC. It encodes CASGPTTGNHEQFF.

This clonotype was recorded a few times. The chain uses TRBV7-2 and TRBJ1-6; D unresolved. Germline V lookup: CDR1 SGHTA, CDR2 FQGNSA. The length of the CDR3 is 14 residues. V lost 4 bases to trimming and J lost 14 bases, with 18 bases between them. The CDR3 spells CASSSAGSRDALHF. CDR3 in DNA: TGTGCCAGCAGCTCCGCCGGGAGCCGCGACGCCCTCCACTTT.

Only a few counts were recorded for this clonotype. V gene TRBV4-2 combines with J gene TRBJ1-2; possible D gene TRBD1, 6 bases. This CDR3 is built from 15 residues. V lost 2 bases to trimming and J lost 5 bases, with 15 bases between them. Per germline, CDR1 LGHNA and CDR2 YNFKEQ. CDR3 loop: CASSQTNREGYGYTF. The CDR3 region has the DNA TGTGCCAGCAGCCAAACCAACAGGGAAGGGTATGGCTACACCTTC.

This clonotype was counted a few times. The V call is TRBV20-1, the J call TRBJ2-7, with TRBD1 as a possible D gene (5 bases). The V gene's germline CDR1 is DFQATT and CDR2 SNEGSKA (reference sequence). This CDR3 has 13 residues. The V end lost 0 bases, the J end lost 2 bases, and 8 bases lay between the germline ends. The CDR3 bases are TGCAGTGCTAGAGACAGGGCAGCCTACGAGCAGTACTTC. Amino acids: CSARDRAAYEQYF.

CDR3 in DNA: TGTGCCAGCAGCCAAGGTTCGCCGGGACAGGGGGCCAGTGGCTACACCTTC. Residues: CASSQGSPGQGASGYTF. The chain has TRBV4-2 and TRBJ1-2; 12 nucleotides match TRBD1. The CDR3 runs 17 residues. CDR1 is LGHNA and CDR2 is YNFKEQ in the germline V gene. V trimming: 1 base; J trimming: 7 bases; junction bases outside the gene matches: 10.